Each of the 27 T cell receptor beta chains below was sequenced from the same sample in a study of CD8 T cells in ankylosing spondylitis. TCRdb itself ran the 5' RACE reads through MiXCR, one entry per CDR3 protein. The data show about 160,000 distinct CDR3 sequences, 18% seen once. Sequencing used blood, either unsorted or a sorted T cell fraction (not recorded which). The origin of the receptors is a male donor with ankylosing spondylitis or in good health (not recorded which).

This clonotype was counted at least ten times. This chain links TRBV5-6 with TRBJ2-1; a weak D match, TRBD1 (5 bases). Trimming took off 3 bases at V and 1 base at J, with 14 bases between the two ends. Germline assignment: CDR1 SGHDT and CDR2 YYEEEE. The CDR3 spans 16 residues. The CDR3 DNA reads TGTGCCAGCAGCTCGTGGGGCAGGCGGTCCTACAATGAGCAGTTCTTC. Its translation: CASSSWGRRSYNEQFF.

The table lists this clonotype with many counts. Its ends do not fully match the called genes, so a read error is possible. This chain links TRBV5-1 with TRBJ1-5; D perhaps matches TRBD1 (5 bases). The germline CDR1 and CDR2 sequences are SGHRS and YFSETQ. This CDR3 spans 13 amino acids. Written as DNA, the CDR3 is TGTGCCAGCAGTTTGACAGGCAATCAGCCCCAGCATTTT. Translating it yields CASSLTGNQPQHF.

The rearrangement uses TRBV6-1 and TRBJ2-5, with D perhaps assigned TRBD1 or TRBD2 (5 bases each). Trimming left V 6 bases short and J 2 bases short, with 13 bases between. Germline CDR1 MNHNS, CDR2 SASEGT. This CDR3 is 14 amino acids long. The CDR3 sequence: CASSRLWGQETQYF. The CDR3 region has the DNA TGTGCCAGCAGCCGTCTCTGGGGGCAAGAGACCCAGTACTTC.

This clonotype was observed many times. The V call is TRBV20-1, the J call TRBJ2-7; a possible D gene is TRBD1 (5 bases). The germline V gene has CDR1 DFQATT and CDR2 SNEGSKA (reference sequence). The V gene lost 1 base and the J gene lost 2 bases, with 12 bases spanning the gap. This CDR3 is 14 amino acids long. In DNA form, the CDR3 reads TGCAGTGCTAGAGGGTCAGGGATCGCCTACGAGCAGTACTTC. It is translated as CSARGSGIAYEQYF.

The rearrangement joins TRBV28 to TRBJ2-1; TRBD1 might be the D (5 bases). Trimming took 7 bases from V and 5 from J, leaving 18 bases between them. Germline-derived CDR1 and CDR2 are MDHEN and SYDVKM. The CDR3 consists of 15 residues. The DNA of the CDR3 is TGTGCCAGCACTGGGATGACAGATTCCCACAATGAGCAGTTCTTC. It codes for CASTGMTDSHNEQFF. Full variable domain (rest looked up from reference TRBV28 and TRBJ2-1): DVKVTQSSRYLVKRTGEKVFLECVQDMDHENMFWYRQDPGLGLRLIYFSYDVKMKEKGDIPEGYSVSREKKERFSLILESASTNQTSMYLCASTGMTDSHNEQFFGPGTRLTVL.

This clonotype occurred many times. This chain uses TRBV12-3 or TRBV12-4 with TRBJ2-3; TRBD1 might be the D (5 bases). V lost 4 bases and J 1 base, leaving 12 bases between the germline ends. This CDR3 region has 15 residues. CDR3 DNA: TGTGCCAGCAGTTCGCCAGGGTGGGGCACAGATACGCAGTATTTT. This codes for CASSSPGWGTDTQYF.

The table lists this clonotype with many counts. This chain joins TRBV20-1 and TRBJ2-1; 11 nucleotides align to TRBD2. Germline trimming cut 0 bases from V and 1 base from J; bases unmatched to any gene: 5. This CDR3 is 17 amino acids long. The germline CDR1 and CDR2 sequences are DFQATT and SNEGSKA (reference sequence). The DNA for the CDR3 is TGCAGTGCTAGAGAGGTAGCGGGGGGGACTTCCTACAATGAGCAGTTCTTC. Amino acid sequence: CSAREVAGGTSYNEQFF.

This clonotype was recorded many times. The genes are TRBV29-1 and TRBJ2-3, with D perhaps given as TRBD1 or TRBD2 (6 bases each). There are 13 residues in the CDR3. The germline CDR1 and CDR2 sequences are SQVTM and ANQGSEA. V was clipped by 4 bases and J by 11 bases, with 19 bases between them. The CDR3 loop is CSVAGDTANKQYF. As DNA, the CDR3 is TGCAGCGTTGCGGGGGACACGGCGAATAAGCAGTATTTT.

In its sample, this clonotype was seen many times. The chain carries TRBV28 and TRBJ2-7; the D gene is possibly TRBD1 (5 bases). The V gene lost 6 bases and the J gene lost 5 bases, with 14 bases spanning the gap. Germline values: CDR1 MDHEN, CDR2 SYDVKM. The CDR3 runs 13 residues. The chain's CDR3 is CASRRQGSHEQYF. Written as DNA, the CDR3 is TGTGCCAGCAGGCGCCAGGGTAGCCACGAGCAGTACTTC.

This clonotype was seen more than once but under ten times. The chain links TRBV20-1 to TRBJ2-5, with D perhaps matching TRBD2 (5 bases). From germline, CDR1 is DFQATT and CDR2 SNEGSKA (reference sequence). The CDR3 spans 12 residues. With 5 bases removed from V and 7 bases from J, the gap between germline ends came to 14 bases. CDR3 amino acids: CSARPSSGTQYF. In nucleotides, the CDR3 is TGCAGTGCTCGCCCTAGCTCGGGGACCCAGTACTTC.

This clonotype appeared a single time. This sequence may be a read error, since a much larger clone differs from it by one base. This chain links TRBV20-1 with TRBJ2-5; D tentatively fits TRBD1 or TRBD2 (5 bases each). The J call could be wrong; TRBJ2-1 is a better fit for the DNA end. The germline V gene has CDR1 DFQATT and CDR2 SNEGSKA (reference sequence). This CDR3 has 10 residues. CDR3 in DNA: TGCAGTGCCGAACTAGGGACCCAGTTCTTC. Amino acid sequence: CSAELGTQFF.

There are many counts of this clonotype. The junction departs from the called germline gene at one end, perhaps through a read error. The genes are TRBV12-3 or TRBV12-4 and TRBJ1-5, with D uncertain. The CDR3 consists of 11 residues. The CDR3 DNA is TGTGCCAGCACCCTGGGGTCGGAGGTGAATTTT. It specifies CASTLGSEVNF.

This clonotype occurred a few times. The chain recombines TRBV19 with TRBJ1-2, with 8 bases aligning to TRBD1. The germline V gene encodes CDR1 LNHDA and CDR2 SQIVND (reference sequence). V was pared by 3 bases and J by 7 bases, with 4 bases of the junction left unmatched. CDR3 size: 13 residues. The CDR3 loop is CASSILDRGGYTF. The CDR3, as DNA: TGTGCCAGTAGTATCCTCGACAGGGGTGGCTACACCTTC.

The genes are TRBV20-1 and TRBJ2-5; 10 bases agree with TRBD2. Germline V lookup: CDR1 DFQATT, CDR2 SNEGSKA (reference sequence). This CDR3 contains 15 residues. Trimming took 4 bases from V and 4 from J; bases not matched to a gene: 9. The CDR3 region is CSATLGLAGVETQYF. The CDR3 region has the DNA TGCAGTGCTACCCTCGGGCTAGCGGGGGTAGAGACCCAGTACTTC.

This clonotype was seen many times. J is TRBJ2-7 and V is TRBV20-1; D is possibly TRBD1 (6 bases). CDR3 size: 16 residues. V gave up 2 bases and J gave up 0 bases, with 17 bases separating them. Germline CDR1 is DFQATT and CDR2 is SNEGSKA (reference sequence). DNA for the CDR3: TGCAGTGCTAGAACCCTCGTCACAGGGCTCTCCTACGAGCAGTACTTC. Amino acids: CSARTLVTGLSYEQYF.

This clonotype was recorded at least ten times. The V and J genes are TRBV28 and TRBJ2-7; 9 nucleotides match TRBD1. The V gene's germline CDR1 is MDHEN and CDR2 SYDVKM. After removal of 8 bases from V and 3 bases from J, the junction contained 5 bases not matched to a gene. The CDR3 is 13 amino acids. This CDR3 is CASGDRVYYEQYF. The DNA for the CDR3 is TGTGCCAGCGGGGACAGGGTGTACTACGAGCAGTACTTC. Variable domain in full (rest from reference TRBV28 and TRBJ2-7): DVKVTQSSRYLVKRTGEKVFLECVQDMDHENMFWYRQDPGLGLRLIYFSYDVKMKEKGDIPEGYSVSREKKERFSLILESASTNQTSMYLCASGDRVYYEQYFGPGTRLTVT.

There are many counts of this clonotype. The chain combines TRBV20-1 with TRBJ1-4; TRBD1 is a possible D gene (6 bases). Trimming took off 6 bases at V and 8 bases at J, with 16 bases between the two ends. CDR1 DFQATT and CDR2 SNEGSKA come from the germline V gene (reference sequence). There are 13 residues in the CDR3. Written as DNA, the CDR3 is TGCAGTGCAGAGGGGTGGGGGCAGGAAAAACTGTTTTTT. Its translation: CSAEGWGQEKLFF.

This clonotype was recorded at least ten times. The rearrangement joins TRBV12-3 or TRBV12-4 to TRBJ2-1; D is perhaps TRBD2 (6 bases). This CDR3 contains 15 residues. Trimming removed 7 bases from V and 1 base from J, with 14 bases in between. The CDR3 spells CASTWGSGSYNEQFF. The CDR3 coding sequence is TGTGCCAGCACCTGGGGTAGCGGATCCTACAATGAGCAGTTCTTC.

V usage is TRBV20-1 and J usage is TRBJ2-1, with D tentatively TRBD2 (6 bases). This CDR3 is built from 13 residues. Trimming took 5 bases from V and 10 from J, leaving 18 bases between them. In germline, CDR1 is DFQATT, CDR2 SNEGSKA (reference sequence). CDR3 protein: CSAPGLVGKEQFF. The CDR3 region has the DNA TGCAGTGCTCCGGGACTCGTCGGTAAAGAGCAGTTCTTC.

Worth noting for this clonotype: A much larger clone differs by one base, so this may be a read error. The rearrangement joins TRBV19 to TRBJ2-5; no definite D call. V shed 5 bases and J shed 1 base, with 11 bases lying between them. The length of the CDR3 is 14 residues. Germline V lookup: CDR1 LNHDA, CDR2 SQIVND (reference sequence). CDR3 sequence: CASSPGRCQETQYF. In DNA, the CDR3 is TGTGCCAGTAGTCCTGGACGATGCCAAGAGACCCAGTACTTC.

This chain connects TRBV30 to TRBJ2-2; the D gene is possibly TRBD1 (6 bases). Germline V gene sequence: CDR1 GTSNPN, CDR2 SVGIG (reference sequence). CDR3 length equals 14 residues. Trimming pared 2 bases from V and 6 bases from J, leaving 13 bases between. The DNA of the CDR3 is TGTGCCTGGAGTTCACAGGGCTTCCCCGGGGAGCTGTTTTTT. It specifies CAWSSQGFPGELFF.

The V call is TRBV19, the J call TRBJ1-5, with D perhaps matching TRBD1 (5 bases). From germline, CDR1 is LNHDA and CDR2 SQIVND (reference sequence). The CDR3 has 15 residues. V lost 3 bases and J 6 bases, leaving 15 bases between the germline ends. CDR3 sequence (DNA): TGTGCCAGTAGTATGGAAACGGCGAGGGGTCAGCCCCAGCATTTT. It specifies CASSMETARGQPQHF.

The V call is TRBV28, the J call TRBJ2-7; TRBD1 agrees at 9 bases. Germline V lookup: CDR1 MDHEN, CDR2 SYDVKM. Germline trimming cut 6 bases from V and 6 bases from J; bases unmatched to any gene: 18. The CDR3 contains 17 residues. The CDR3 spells CASSRTGTGLSLFEQYF. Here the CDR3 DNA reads TGTGCCAGCAGCCGGACCGGGACAGGGTTGTCTCTCTTCGAGCAGTACTTC.

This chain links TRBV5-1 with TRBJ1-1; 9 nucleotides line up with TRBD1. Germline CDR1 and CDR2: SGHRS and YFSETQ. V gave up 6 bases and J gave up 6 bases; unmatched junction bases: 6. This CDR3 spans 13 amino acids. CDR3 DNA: TGCGCCAGCAAAGTCACAGGGGGCCCTGAAGCTTTCTTT. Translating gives CASKVTGGPEAFF.

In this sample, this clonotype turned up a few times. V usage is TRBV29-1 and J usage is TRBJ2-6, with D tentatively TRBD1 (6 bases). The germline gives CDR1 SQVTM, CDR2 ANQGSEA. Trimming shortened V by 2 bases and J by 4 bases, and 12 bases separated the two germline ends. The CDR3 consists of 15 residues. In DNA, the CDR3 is TGCAGCGTTGAAAGCCCAGGGACAGGGGCCAACGTCCTGACTTTC. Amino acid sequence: CSVESPGTGANVLTF. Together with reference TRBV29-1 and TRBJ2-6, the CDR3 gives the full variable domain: SAVISQKPSRDICQRGTSLTIQCQVDSQVTMMFWYRQQPGQSLTLIATANQGSEATYESGFVIDKFPISRPNLTFSTLTVSNMSPEDSSIYLCSVESPGTGANVLTFGAGSRLTVL.

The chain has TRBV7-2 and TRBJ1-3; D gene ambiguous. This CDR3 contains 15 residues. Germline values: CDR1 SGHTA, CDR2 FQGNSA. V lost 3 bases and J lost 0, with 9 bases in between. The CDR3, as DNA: TGTGCCAGCAGCTTGACGGGATACTCTGGAAACACCATATATTTT. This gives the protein CASSLTGYSGNTIYF. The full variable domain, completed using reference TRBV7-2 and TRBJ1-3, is GAGVSQSPSNKVTEKGKDVELRCDPISGHTALYWYRQSLGQGLEFLIYFQGNSAPDKSGLPSDRFSAERTGGSVSTLTIQRTQQEDSAVYLCASSLTGYSGNTIYFGEGSWLTVV.

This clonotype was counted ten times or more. For the CDR3, the DNA is TGCAGTGCTAGAGCTAGTTGGACAGAGAACACCGGGGAGCTGTTTTTT. This encodes CSARASWTENTGELFF. This chain uses TRBV20-1 with TRBJ2-2; a possible D gene is TRBD1 (6 bases). Germline V gene sequence: CDR1 DFQATT, CDR2 SNEGSKA (reference sequence). The V and J ends lost 1 base and 1 base respectively, with 13 bases between them. This CDR3 is built from 16 residues.